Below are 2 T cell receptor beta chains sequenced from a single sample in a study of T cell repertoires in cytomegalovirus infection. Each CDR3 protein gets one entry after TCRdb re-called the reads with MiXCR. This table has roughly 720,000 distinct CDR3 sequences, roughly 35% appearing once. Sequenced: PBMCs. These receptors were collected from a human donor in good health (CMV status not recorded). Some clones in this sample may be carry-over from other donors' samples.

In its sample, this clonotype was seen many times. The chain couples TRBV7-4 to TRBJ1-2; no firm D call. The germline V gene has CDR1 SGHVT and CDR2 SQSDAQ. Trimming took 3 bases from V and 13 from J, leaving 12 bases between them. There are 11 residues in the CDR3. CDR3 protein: CASSFPRVCTF. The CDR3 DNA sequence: TGTGCCAGCAGCTTTCCTCGGGTTTGCACCTTC. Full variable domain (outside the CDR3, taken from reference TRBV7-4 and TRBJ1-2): GAGVSQSPRYKVAKRGRDVALRCDSISGHVTLYWYRQTLGQGSEVLTYSQSDAQRDKSGRPSGRFSAERPERSVSTLKIQRTEQGDSAVYLCASSFPRVCTFGSGTRLTVV.

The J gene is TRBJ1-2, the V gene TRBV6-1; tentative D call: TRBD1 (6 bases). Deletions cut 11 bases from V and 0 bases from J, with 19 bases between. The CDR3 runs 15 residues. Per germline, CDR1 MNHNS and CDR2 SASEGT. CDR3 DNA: TGTGCCTCGACCTATCGGGGGGCAGCTAACTATGGCTACACCTTC. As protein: CASTYRGAANYGYTF.